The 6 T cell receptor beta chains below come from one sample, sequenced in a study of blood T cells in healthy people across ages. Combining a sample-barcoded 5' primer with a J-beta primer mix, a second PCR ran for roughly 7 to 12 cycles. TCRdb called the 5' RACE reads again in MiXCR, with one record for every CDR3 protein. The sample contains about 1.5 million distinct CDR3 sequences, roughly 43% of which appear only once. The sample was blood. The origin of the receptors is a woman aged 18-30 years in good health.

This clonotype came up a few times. The CDR3 protein is CSARVGPNYGYTF. In DNA, the CDR3 is TGCAGTGCTAGAGTCGGACCCAACTATGGCTACACCTTC. The rearrangement uses TRBV20-1 and TRBJ1-2; no reliable D call. Between the trimmed V and J ends, which lost 1 base and 2 bases, there was a span of 8 bases. CDR1 and CDR2 (germline): DFQATT, SNEGSKA (reference sequence). The CDR3 covers 13 residues.

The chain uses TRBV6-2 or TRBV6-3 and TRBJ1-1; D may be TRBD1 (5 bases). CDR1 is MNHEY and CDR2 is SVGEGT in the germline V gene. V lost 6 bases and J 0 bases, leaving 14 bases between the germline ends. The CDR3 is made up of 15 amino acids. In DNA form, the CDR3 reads TGTGCCAGCAGCCCGGGACGGGCCATGAACACTGAAGCTTTCTTT. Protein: CASSPGRAMNTEAFF.

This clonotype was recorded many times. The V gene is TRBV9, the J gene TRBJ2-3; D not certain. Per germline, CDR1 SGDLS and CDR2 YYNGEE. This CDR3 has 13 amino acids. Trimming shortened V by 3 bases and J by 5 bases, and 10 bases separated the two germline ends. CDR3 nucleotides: TGTGCCAGCAGCGCTACGGCGTTAGATACGCAGTATTTT. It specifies CASSATALDTQYF.

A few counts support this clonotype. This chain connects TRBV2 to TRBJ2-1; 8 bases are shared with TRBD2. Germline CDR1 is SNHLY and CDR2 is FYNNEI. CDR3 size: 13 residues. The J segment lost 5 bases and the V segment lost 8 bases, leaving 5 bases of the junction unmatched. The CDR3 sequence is CASVSGMNNEQFF. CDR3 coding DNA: TGTGCCAGCGTTAGCGGGATGAACAATGAGCAGTTCTTC.

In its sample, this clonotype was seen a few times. Written as DNA, the CDR3 is TGCAGCACCAGACTTCCTAGGGGCTACACCTTC. This gives the protein CSTRLPRGYTF. The V call is TRBV29-1, the J call TRBJ1-2, with D unclear. The V gene lost 8 bases and the J gene lost 8 bases, with 15 bases spanning the gap. This CDR3 spans 11 amino acids. Germline CDR1 is SQVTM and CDR2 is ANQGSEA.

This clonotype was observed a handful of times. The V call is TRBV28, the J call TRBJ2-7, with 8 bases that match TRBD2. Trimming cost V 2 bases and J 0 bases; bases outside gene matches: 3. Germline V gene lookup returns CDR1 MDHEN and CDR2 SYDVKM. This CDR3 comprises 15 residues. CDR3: CASSLRGLVSYEQYF. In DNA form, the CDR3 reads TGTGCCAGCAGTTTAAGGGGACTAGTCTCCTACGAGCAGTACTTC. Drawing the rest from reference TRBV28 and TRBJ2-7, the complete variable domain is DVKVTQSSRYLVKRTGEKVFLECVQDMDHENMFWYRQDPGLGLRLIYFSYDVKMKEKGDIPEGYSVSREKKERFSLILESASTNQTSMYLCASSLRGLVSYEQYFGPGTRLTVT.